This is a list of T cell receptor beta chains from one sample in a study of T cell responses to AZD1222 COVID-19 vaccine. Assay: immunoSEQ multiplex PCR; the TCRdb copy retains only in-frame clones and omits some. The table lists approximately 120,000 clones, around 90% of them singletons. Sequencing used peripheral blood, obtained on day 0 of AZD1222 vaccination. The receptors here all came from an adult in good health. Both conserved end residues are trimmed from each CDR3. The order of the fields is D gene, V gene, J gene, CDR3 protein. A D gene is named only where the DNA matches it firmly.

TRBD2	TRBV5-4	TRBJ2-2	ASSLGLAAARELF
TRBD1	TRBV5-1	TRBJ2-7	ASWSGGDEQY
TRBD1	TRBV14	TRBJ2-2	ASSQTGDAGELF
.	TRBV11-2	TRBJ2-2	ASSVLQGSGPGELF
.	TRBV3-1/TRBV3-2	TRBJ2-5	ASRLQPFTRETQY
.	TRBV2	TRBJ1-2	ASRGKTGYGYT
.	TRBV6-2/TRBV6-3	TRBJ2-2	TSSLGLFSTGELF
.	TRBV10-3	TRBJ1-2	AISGGPGYT
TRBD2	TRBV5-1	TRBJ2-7	ASAASGSYEQY
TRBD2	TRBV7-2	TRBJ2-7	ASSPSSGGGYEQY
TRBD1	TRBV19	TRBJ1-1	ASSIVRGQRLNTEAF
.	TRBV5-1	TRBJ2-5	ASSLEGAEGETQY
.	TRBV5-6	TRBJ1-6	ASSLEVSPLH
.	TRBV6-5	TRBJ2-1	ASRSGTATNNEQF
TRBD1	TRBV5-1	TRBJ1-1	ASSVDRGEAF
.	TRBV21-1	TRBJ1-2	ASKEELRTPGYT
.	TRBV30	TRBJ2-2	AWSELDRNTGELF
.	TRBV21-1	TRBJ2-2	ASSCPGYRAHTGELF
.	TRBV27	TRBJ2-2	ASSLQVRATGELF
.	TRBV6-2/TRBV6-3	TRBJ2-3	ASSYNTGDTQY
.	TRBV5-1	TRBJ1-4	ASSLVGDAKLF
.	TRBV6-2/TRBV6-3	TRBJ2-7	ASSLAQGSSYEQY
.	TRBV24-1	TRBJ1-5	ATSVGQGIDQPQH
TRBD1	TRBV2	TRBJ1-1	ASIRDRNTEAF
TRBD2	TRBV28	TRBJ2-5	ASSLGLAGGQETQY
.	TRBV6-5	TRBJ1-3	ASSLTGNTIY
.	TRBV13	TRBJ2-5	ASSLDIRETQY
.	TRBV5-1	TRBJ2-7	ASSPRGGSSYEQY
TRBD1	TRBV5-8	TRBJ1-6	ASSTDRGRNSPLH
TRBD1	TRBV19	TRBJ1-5	ASTGQGGQPQH
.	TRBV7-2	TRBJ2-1	ASSLAMNRENEQF
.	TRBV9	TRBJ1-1	ASSAGTWDTEAF
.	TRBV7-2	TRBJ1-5	ASSQMIGGGQPQH
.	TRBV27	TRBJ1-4	ASSFGSNEKLF
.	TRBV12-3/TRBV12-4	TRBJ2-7	ASSRGYEQY
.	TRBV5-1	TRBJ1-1	ASRTSMNTEAF
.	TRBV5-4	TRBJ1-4	ASSASGGIAK
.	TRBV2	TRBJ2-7	ASTPRGVSYEQY